The 29 T cell receptor beta chains below come from one sample, sequenced in a study of CD8+CD57+ T cells in acquired aplastic anemia. Patients selected for sequencing had displayed CD8+CD57+ cell expansion by flow cytometry. TCR beta VDJ and CDR3 profiles were obtained from a genomic DNA template. Via MiXCR, TCRdb re-called the reads, giving one row per CDR3 protein. The sample lists 180,000 or so distinct CDR3 sequences; less than 65% were seen once. Specimen: sorted CD4+, CD8+, or CD8+CD57+ T cells (not recorded which) from PBMCs. These receptors were taken from a human donor with aplastic anemia.

Worth noting for this clonotype: One junction end disagrees with the germline gene, perhaps due to a read error. The V gene is TRBV5-4, the J gene TRBJ1-2, with D tentatively TRBD1 (5 bases). The CDR3 is 14 residues long. Germline V lookup: CDR1 SGHNT, CDR2 YYREEE (reference sequence). DNA of the CDR3: TGTGCCACCAGCGGCTCGGGGCGCGACTATGGCTACACCTTC. Translation: CATSGSGRDYGYTF.

The CDR3, as DNA: TGTGCCAGCAGTTTGGGGACCCTCTATGGCTACACCTTC. It specifies CASSLGTLYGYTF. The rearrangement links TRBV12-3 or TRBV12-4 to TRBJ1-2; possible D gene TRBD1, 5 bases. V was clipped by 3 bases and J by 4 bases, with 9 bases between them. The CDR3 is 13 amino acids.

This clonotype was detected many times. The chain joins TRBV9 to TRBJ2-3, with TRBD2 identical over 13 bases. Germline CDR1 is SGDLS and CDR2 is YYNGEE. This CDR3 has 16 amino acids. J was trimmed by 0 bases and V by 4 bases; bases with no gene match: 2. DNA for the CDR3: TGTGCCAGCAGCCCGGGACTAGCGGGGAGCACAGATACGCAGTATTTT. Its translation is CASSPGLAGSTDTQYF. Supplemented by reference TRBV9 and TRBJ2-3, the full variable domain reads DSGVTQTPKHLITATGQRVTLRCSPRSGDLSVYWYQQSLDQGLQFLIQYYNGEERAKGNILERFSAQQFPDLHSELNLSSLELGDSALYFCASSPGLAGSTDTQYFGPGTRLTVL.

Regarding this clonotype: With a much larger clone just one base away, this may be a read error. The gene calls are TRBV4-1 and TRBJ1-3; TRBD1 matches at 8 bases. The CDR3 loop spans 14 amino acids. V lost 5 bases, J lost 11 bases, and 11 bases stayed unmatched. Germline V gene lookup returns CDR1 MGHRA and CDR2 YSYEKL. In nucleotides, the CDR3 is TGCGCCAGCAGCAGCAGGGGGCCTGGGGACGCCATATATTTT. Translating gives CASSSRGPGDAIYF.

This chain connects TRBV11-2 to TRBJ2-7; tentative D call: TRBD1 (5 bases). V gave up 7 bases and J gave up 5 bases, with 12 bases separating them. From germline, CDR1 is SGHAT and CDR2 FQNNGV. The CDR3 runs to 12 residues. For the CDR3, the DNA is TGTGCCAGCACCCCGAACAGGAACGAGCAGTACTTC. Encoded protein: CASTPNRNEQYF.

This clonotype appeared a few times. The gene calls are TRBV3-1 and TRBJ2-1; D not certain. In germline, CDR1 is LGHDT, CDR2 YNNKEL (reference sequence). The CDR3 sequence is 10 residues long. V lost 8 bases to trimming and J lost 5 bases, with 4 bases between them. Here the CDR3 DNA reads TGTGCCAGCGGTAACAATGAGCAGTTCTTC. The encoded protein is CASGNNEQFF.

The V call is TRBV10-3, the J call TRBJ1-2; a weak D match, TRBD1 (6 bases). The CDR3 runs to 14 residues. V was cut by 6 bases and J by 2 bases, with 13 bases left in between. Germline V lookup: CDR1 ENHRY, CDR2 SYGVKD. The CDR3 DNA sequence: TGTGCCATCAGATGGACAGAGACGAACTATGGCTACACCTTC. Translating it yields CAIRWTETNYGYTF.

The table lists this clonotype with a count of one. V and J are TRBV7-6 and TRBJ2-2, with D perhaps being TRBD1 or TRBD2 (6 bases each). The V gene lost 6 bases and the J gene lost 4 bases, with 18 bases spanning the gap. CDR3 size: 16 residues. The germline V gene has CDR1 SGHVS and CDR2 FNYEAQ. CDR3 sequence: CASRGLGGRGTGELFF. The CDR3 region has the DNA TGTGCCAGCAGAGGCTTGGGGGGCCGGGGCACCGGGGAGCTGTTTTTT.

The V gene is TRBV7-9, the J gene TRBJ2-7; perhaps TRBD1 as D (5 bases). The CDR3 sequence is 15 residues long. Trimming stripped 6 bases from V and 2 bases from J, with 17 bases between. The germline CDR1 and CDR2 sequences are SEHNR and FQNEAQ (reference sequence). For the CDR3, the DNA is TGTGCCAGCAGACTGACAGTGTCCGTTACCTACGAGCAGTACTTC. Translation gives CASRLTVSVTYEQYF.

The chain is built from TRBV7-8 and TRBJ1-4; D is possibly TRBD1 (5 bases). The CDR3 extends over 13 amino acids. Per the germline V gene, CDR1 is SGHVS and CDR2 is FQNEAQ. The V end lost 3 bases, the J end lost 8 bases, and 10 bases lay between the germline ends. The DNA of the CDR3 is TGTGCCAGCAGCTTCTCGGGGGACGAAAAACTGTTTTTT. It codes for CASSFSGDEKLFF. Full variable domain (remainder filled in from reference TRBV7-8 and TRBJ1-4): GAGVSQSPRYKVAKRGQDVALRCDPISGHVSLFWYQQALGQGPEFLTYFQNEAQLDKSGLPSDRFFAERPEGSVSTLKIQRTQQEDSAVYLCASSFSGDEKLFFGSGTQLSVL.

In DNA form, the CDR3 reads TGTGCCAGCAGCGTAGGAGGCTCGGGAAGTCAGCCCCAGCATTTT. It yields the protein CASSVGGSGSQPQHF. The chain has TRBV9 and TRBJ1-5; D is unclear. CDR1 and CDR2 (germline): SGDLS, YYNGEE. This CDR3 spans 15 amino acids. V lost 0 bases to trimming and J lost 6 bases, with 13 bases between them.

Regarding this clonotype: The CDR3 end shows no conserved phenylalanine or tryptophan, and so a read error is likely. The J gene is TRBJ2-1, the V gene TRBV6-1, with TRBD2 matching 10 bases. V shed 8 bases, J shed 10 bases, and the junction held 14 bases outside the gene matches. This CDR3 is built from 15 residues. Germline-derived CDR1 and CDR2 are MNHNS and SASEGT. The CDR3 coding sequence is TGTGCCAGCGGCCCGATGAAAGCGGGGGGGCGAGAGCAGTTCTTG. Residues: CASGPMKAGGREQFL.

This clonotype was detected many times. The V and J genes are TRBV5-1 and TRBJ2-1, with 7 bases that match TRBD2. The CDR3 runs 17 residues. Trimming took 0 bases from V and 3 from J; bases not matched to a gene: 9. Germline-derived CDR1 and CDR2 are SGHRS and YFSETQ. The CDR3 bases are TGCGCCAGCAGCTTGGTCCCACGGGGGGATGGCTACAATGAGCAGTTCTTC. It codes for CASSLVPRGDGYNEQFF.

The chain combines TRBV10-3 with TRBJ1-6, with 11 positions matching TRBD1. Trimming removed 6 bases from V and 8 bases from J; junction bases left unmatched: 3. The CDR3 totals 14 residues. Per germline, CDR1 ENHRY and CDR2 SYGVKD. The CDR3 loop reads CAISRGQGDSPLHF. The CDR3 coding sequence is TGTGCCATCAGCCGGGGACAGGGGGATTCACCCCTCCACTTT.

J is TRBJ2-5 and V is TRBV7-3, with D maybe TRBD2 (5 bases). CDR3 length equals 13 residues. The germline CDR1 and CDR2 sequences are SGHTA and FQGTGA. V was shortened by 10 bases and J by 5 bases, with 17 bases between the two germline ends. CDR3 DNA: TGTGCCACGGAACCCGACGGGGATGAGACCCAGTACTTC. Translation gives CATEPDGDETQYF.

This clonotype was observed once. The rearrangement links TRBV7-8 to TRBJ1-6; D call uncertain. CDR1 is SGHVS, CDR2 FQNEAQ, per germline. Deletions cut 8 bases from V and 4 bases from J, with 9 bases between. The CDR3 runs 13 residues. The CDR3, as DNA: TGTGCCAGCGGCCCAGCTTATAATTCACCCCTCCACTTT. Its translation is CASGPAYNSPLHF.

This rearrangement joins TRBV10-2 to TRBJ1-6; D is uncertain. The CDR3 is 15 amino acids. From germline, CDR1 is WSHSY and CDR2 SAAADI. V lost 3 bases to trimming and J lost 2 bases, with 8 bases between them. The CDR3 DNA follows: TGCGCCAGCAGTGAAGGGCAGACCTATAATTCACCCCTCCACTTT. It encodes CASSEGQTYNSPLHF.

This clonotype turned up a few times. The CDR3: CASSQGLRRGRQFNYGYTF. The CDR3 bases are TGCGCCAGCAGCCAAGGCCTAAGACGGGGGAGACAATTTAACTATGGCTACACCTTC. The J gene is TRBJ1-2, the V gene TRBV4-1, with D maybe TRBD1 (5 bases). This CDR3 has 19 residues. Trimming shortened V by 1 base and J by 1 base, and 22 bases separated the two germline ends. CDR1 MGHRA and CDR2 YSYEKL come from the germline V gene.

The chain has TRBV10-2 and TRBJ2-1, with a weak D call TRBD1 (5 bases). Germline V gene data show CDR1 as WSHSY and CDR2 as SAAADI. V lost 3 bases, J lost 8 bases, and 11 bases lay in between. CDR3 length: 13 amino acids. CDR3 bases: TGCGCCAGCAGTGAATCAGGGAACGATGAGCAGTTCTTC. Its protein is CASSESGNDEQFF.

The chain links TRBV24-1 to TRBJ1-1; no reliable D call. Trimming left V 5 bases short and J 3 bases short, with 21 bases between. The CDR3 spans 17 residues. Germline CDR1 reads KGHDR; CDR2 reads SFDVKD. As DNA, the CDR3 is TGTGCCACCAGTGCGCCTGGTGGATCGCAAAAGGACACTGAAGCTTTCTTT. It specifies CATSAPGGSQKDTEAFF.

The rearrangement links TRBV7-4 to TRBJ2-7; D perhaps matches TRBD1 (5 bases). Germline lookup yields CDR1 SGHVT and CDR2 SQSDAQ. V was shortened by 5 bases and J by 8 bases, with 16 bases between the two germline ends. This CDR3 comprises 13 residues. CDR3 coding DNA: TGTGCCAGCAGCCACAACAGGCAGCCCCAGCAGTACTTC. Its translation: CASSHNRQPQQYF.

Worth noting for this clonotype: A read error may produce the germline difference seen at one junction end. The rearrangement uses TRBV27 and TRBJ1-2; a possible D gene is TRBD1 (6 bases). CDR1 is MNHEY and CDR2 is SMNVEV in the germline V gene (reference sequence). The CDR3 sequence is 14 residues long. The CDR3 here is CASGLKGEGYGYTF. The CDR3 nucleotides are TGTGCCAGCGGTTTAAAGGGGGAGGGCTATGGCTACACCTTC.

Concerning this clonotype itself: One end of the junction does not line up with germline, which may come from a read error. The chain combines TRBV7-3 with TRBJ2-1; D is possibly TRBD1 (5 bases). Germline assignment: CDR1 SGHTA and CDR2 FQGTGA. CDR3 length: 13 amino acids. The CDR3 DNA reads as TGTGCCAGCTGCTTGTTGGGGCCGAGTGAGCAGTTCTTC. Residues: CASCLLGPSEQFF.

V and J are TRBV15 and TRBJ1-2; no firm D call. V was trimmed by 3 bases and J by 0 bases, leaving 14 bases between them. Germline CDR1 reads LNHNV; CDR2 reads YYDKDF (reference sequence). This CDR3 is built from 16 residues. The DNA of the CDR3 is TGTGCCACCAGCAGTAAGGACGCGCAACCTAACTATGGCTACACCTTC. As protein: CATSSKDAQPNYGYTF.

The chain joins TRBV7-2 to TRBJ2-1; the D is unclear. The CDR3 is 15 amino acids. The germline gives CDR1 SGHTA, CDR2 FQGNSA. Trimming cost V 2 bases and J 4 bases, with 12 bases left between them. The CDR3 nucleotides are TGTGCCAGCAGCTTAACAATCACCCATTACAATGAGCAGTTCTTC. Protein: CASSLTITHYNEQFF.

This clonotype was counted once. J is TRBJ2-3 and V is TRBV20-1; D tentatively reads TRBD1 or TRBD2 (5 bases each). The CDR3 length is 12 residues. Germline CDR1 DFQATT, CDR2 SNEGSKA (reference sequence). The DNA of the CDR3 is TGCAGCCTGAGGGGCTGCACAGATACGCAGTATTTT. Translated, it gives CSLRGCTDTQYF.

This clonotype was seen only once. The chain recombines TRBV11-2 with TRBJ1-5; D is ambiguous. There are 14 residues in the CDR3. Germline CDR1 is SGHAT and CDR2 is FQNNGV. V lost 1 base, J lost 0 bases, and 4 bases lay in between. This chain's CDR3 is CASSLVHSNQPQHF. As DNA, the CDR3 is TGTGCCAGCAGCTTAGTGCATAGCAATCAGCCCCAGCATTTT.

The chain couples TRBV20-1 to TRBJ1-2, with unresolved D. The CDR3 runs 12 residues. Germline CDR1 and CDR2: DFQATT and SNEGSKA (reference sequence). Trimming pared 3 bases from V and 2 bases from J, leaving 7 bases between. Written as DNA, the CDR3 is TGCAGTGCTAGTCGGGAAAACTATGGCTACACCTTC. Translated: CSASRENYGYTF.

This clonotype was seen ten or more times. V and J are TRBV9 and TRBJ2-1; the D gene is possibly TRBD1 (6 bases). Trimming removed 0 bases from V and 8 bases from J, with 15 bases in between. CDR3 size: 15 residues. Germline assignment: CDR1 SGDLS and CDR2 YYNGEE. The CDR3 region is CASSVADSRTYEQFF. DNA of the CDR3: TGTGCCAGCAGCGTAGCGGACAGCAGAACCTATGAGCAGTTCTTC.